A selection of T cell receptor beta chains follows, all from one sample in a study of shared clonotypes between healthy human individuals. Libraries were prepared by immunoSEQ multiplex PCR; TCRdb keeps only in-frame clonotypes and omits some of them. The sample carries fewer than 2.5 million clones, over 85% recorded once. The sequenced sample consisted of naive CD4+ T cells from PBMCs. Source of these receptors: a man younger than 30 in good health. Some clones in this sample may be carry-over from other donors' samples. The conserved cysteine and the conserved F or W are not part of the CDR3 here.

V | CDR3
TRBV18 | ASSPEGETQY
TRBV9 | ASSPRQARYWGANTGELF
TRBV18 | ASSPVTENYGYT
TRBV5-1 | ASSLGGQGYEQY
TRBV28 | ASNENRDRLGYT
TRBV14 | ASSLRRTIYEQY
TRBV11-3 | ASRRRAGADTQY
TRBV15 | ATSRDGGNTIY
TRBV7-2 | ASSLVRDQPQH
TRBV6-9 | ASSYCSEGNTIY
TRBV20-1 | SARVGYTQY
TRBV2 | ASRFSFNQPQH
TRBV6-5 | ASRRQGNYGYT
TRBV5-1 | ASSEPGSRISNGYT
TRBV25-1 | ASTDDGRLSSGNTIY
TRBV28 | ASQRRGYT
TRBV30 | AWSVGPGGSTEAF
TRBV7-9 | ASSPYRDSEQY
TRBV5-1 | ASSLLAGTFYEQY
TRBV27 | ASSGQGHYEQY
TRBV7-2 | ASSLAGSSYNEQF
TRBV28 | ASSSGQGDSYT
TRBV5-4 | ASAFPSGNYGYT
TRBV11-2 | ASSPRGGNTIY
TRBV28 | ASSLLRLAGSQNTGELF
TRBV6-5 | ASSYRGGYYEQY
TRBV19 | ASSQKQGSYQETQY
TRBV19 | ASSTGGYEQY
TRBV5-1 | ASSSRTSGSGSGELF
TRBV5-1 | ASSLEAVSPGNTIY
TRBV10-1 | ASSGQGADTQY
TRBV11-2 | ASSIQGTDTQY
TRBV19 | ASSPDRPGAKNIQY